These 7 T cell receptor beta chains share one sample of origin, sequenced in a study of T cells in Graves' hyperthyroidism and ophthalmopathy. Using RNA transcripts as the source, TCR beta CDR3 regions were amplified. HTBI primers drove first-round RT-PCR of the TCR CDR3. TCRdb called the multiplex PCR reads again in MiXCR, with one record for every CDR3 protein. The sample has under 450,000 distinct CDR3 sequences, more than 15% seen once. Material for sequencing was blood. The receptor source for this set is a woman between 18 and 30 years old with Graves' hyperthyroidism.

This clonotype was observed at least ten times. V gene TRBV6-1 combines with J gene TRBJ2-5, with 9 bases identical to TRBD1. V was clipped by 5 bases and J by 6 bases; unmatched bases: 10. Germline loops: CDR1 MNHNS, CDR2 SASEGT. The CDR3 runs to 15 residues. The CDR3 spells CASSPQGAGVKTQYF. DNA for the CDR3: TGTGCCAGCAGTCCACAGGGGGCCGGAGTAAAGACCCAGTACTTC.

The V gene is TRBV25-1, the J gene TRBJ1-3; D ambiguous. CDR3 length equals 15 residues. Trimming took off 5 bases at V and 6 bases at J, with 17 bases between the two ends. CDR1 is MGHDK, CDR2 SYGVNS, per germline. The CDR3 region is CASSSSAAPSNTIYF. The CDR3 nucleotides are TGTGCCAGCAGTTCCTCCGCTGCCCCTTCAAACACCATATATTTT.

V and J are TRBV12-5 and TRBJ1-1, with D perhaps matching TRBD1 (6 bases). V was trimmed by 6 bases and J by 6 bases, leaving 11 bases between them. There are 12 residues in the CDR3. Germline CDR1 LGHNT, CDR2 FRNRAP. Written as DNA, the CDR3 is TGTGCTAGTGGCTGGGGGGGGCCTGAAGCTTTCTTT. This encodes CASGWGGPEAFF.

The sample holds a few counts of this clonotype. The chain is built from TRBV6-2 or TRBV6-3 and TRBJ2-1; D not resolved. The CDR3 is made up of 14 amino acids. Trimming removed 1 base at V and 8 bases at J, with 12 bases between. Per the germline V gene, CDR1 is MNHEY and CDR2 is SVGEGT. CDR3 nucleotides: TGTGCCAGCAGTTACTTGGTCTCTAGGGATGAGCAGTTCTTC. Amino acid sequence: CASSYLVSRDEQFF.

The genes are TRBV9 and TRBJ1-2; D is perhaps TRBD1 (6 bases). The CDR3 spans 14 residues. The germline gives CDR1 SGDLS, CDR2 YYNGEE. V was trimmed by 3 bases and J by 4 bases, leaving 13 bases between them. The CDR3 DNA reads as TGTGCCAGCAGCGGCAGGGGTTCTAGCTATGGCTACACCTTC. Translated: CASSGRGSSYGYTF.

This clonotype was seen many times. The rearrangement links TRBV5-1 to TRBJ2-7; 8 bases match TRBD1. V lost 4 bases, J lost 9 bases, and 21 bases stayed unmatched. The CDR3 contains 17 residues. From germline, CDR1 is SGHRS and CDR2 YFSETQ. The CDR3 bases are TGCGCCAGCAGCCCTGGCGGCCCCGGACAGGGTATTCGGAGGCAGTACTTC. Protein sequence: CASSPGGPGQGIRRQYF.

This clonotype has a count of ten or more. The chain uses TRBV20-1 and TRBJ2-1; 14 bases are shared with TRBD2. The CDR3 extends over 17 amino acids. CDR1 is DFQATT, CDR2 SNEGSKA, per germline (reference sequence). The junction had 12 bases not matched to a gene; V was cut back by 1 base and J by 10 bases. Here the CDR3 DNA reads TGCAGTGCTAGAGCCCCGGGGGGGACTAGCGGGAGAAAAGAGCAGTTCTTC. The encoded protein is CSARAPGGTSGRKEQFF.